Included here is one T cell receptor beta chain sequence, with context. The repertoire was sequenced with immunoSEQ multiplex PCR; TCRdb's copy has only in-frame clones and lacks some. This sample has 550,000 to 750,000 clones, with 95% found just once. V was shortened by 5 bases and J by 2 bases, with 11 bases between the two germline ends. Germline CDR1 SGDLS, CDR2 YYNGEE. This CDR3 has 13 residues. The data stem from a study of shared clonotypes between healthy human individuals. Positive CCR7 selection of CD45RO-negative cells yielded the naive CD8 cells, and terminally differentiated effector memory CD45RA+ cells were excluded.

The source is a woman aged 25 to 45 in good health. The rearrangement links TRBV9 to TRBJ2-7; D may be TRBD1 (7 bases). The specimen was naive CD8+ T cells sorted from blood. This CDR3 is CASSQGEAYEQYF. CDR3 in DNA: TGTGCCAGCAGTCAGGGGGAGGCCTACGAGCAGTACTTC. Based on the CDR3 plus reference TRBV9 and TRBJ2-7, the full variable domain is DSGVTQTPKHLITATGQRVTLRCSPRSGDLSVYWYQQSLDQGLQFLIQYYNGEERAKGNILERFSAQQFPDLHSELNLSSLELGDSALYFCASSQGEAYEQYFGPGTRLTVT.